The sequence of this T cell receptor (beta chain) was determined in a study of cytomegalovirus exposure and HLA in healthy donors. In its sample, this clone was seen a few times. Germline CDR1 and CDR2: SGHAT and FQNNGV. Trimming cost V 5 bases and J 6 bases, with 10 bases left between them. CDR3 length: 13 amino acids. Vbeta (60) and Jbeta (13) primers were used in the PCR. Sequenced by immunoSEQ multiplex PCR; TCRdb stores in-frame clones only, minus some. Of 150,000 to 200,000 clones in the sample, around three quarters were seen once. Sequenced sample: PBMCs. The J gene is TRBJ2-2, the V gene TRBV11-2; D uncertain. This clonotype originated in a woman aged 35 to 49 in good health and CMV-seronegative. The DNA for the CDR3 is TGTGCCAGCAGCCCTGCTTGGCCCGGGGAGCTGTTTTTT. It yields the protein CASSPAWPGELFF.